The sequence of this T cell receptor beta chain was determined in a study of molecular identifiers for immune sequencing clone quantification. General observations from the study: Clones carrying above 20 RNA copies accounted for over 98% of effector molecules, under 1% in naive cells.

The CDR3 runs to 17 residues. CDR1 and CDR2 (germline): LGHNT, FRNRAP. After removal of 3 bases from V and 0 bases from J, the junction contained 8 bases not matched to a gene. Via MiXCR, TCRdb re-called the PCR reads, giving one row per CDR3 protein. The sample yields over 600,000 distinct CDR3 sequences, around 20% seen once. This clonotype was recorded many times. No antigen is known for it. The chain is built from TRBV12-5 and TRBJ1-5; 7 nucleotides line up with TRBD1. The material sequenced was naive CD8+ T cells from blood, with Jurkat cell RNA spiked in. Subset meaning: FACS-sorted CD8+CD4-CCR7+CD45RA+ naive T cells. The receptor comes from a human donor in good health. Some libraries in this study had Jurkat cell RNA spiked in. CDR3 amino acids: CASGFLTDRVSNQPQHF. In DNA form, the CDR3 reads TGTGCTAGTGGTTTTTTAACCGACAGGGTTAGCAATCAGCCCCAGCATTTT.